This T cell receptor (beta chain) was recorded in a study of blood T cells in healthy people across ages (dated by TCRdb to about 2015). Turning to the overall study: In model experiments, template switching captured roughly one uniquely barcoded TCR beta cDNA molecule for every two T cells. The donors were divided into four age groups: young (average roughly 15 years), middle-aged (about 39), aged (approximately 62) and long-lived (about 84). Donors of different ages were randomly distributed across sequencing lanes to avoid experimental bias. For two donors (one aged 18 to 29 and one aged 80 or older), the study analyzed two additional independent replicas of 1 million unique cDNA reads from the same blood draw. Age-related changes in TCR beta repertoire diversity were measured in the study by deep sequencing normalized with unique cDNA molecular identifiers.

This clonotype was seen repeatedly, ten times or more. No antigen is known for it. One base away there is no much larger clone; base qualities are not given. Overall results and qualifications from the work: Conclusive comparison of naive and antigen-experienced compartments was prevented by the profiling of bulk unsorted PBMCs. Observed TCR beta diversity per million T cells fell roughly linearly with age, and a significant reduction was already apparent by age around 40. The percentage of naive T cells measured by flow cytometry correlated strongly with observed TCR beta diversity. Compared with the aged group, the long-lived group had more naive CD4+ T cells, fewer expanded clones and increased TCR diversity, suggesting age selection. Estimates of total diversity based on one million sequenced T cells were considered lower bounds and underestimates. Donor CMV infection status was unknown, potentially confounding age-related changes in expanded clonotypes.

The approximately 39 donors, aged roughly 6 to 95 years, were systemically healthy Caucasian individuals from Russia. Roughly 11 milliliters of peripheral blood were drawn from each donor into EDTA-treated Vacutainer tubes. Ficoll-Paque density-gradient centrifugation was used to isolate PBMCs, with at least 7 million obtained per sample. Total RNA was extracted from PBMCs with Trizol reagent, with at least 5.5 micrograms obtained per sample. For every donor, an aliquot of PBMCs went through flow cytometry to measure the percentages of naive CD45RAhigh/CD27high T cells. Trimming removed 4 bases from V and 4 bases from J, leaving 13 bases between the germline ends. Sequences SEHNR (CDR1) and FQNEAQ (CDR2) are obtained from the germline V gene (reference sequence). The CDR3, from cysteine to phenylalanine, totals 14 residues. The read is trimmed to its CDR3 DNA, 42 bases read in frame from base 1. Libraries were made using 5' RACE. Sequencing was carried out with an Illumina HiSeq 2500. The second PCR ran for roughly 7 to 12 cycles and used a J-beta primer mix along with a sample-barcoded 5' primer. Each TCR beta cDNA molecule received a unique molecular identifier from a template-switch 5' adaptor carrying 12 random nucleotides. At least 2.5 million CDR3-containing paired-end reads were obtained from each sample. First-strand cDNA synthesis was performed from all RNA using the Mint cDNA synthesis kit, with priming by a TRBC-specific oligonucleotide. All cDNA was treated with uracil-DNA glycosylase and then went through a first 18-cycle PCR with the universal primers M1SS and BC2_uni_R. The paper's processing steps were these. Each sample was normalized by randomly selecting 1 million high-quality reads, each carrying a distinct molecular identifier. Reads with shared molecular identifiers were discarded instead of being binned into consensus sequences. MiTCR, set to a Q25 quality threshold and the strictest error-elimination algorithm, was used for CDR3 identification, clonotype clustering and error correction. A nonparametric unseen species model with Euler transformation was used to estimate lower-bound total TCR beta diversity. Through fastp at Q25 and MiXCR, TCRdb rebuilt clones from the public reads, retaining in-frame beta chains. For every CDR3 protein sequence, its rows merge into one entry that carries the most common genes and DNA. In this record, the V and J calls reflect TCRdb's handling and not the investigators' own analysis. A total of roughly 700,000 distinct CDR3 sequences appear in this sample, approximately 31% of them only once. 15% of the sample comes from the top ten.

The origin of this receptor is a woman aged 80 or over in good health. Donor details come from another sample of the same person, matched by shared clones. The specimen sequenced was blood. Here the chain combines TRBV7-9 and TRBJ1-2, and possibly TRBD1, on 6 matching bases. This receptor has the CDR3 CASSSPQGTYGYTF. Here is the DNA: TGTGCCAGCAGCTCACCCCAGGGGACCTATGGCTACACCTTC.